This T cell receptor (beta chain) was captured in a study of untreated major depressive disorder. Assay: immunoSEQ multiplex PCR; the TCRdb copy retains only in-frame clones and omits some. The data hold about 18,000 clones, with approximately 81% observed a single time. Germline loops: CDR1 SGHRS, CDR2 YFSETQ. V lost 0 bases and J lost 5; bases outside the gene matches: 0. The CDR3 sequence is 13 residues long. The rearrangement links TRBV5-1 to TRBJ2-7, with 9 bases aligning to TRBD1. Source material: CD4+ T cells from PBMCs. This receptor was taken from a woman in her thirties in good health. This CDR3 is CASSLGDRDEQYF. The CDR3 nucleotides are TGCGCCAGCAGCTTGGGGGACAGGGACGAGCAGTACTTC.